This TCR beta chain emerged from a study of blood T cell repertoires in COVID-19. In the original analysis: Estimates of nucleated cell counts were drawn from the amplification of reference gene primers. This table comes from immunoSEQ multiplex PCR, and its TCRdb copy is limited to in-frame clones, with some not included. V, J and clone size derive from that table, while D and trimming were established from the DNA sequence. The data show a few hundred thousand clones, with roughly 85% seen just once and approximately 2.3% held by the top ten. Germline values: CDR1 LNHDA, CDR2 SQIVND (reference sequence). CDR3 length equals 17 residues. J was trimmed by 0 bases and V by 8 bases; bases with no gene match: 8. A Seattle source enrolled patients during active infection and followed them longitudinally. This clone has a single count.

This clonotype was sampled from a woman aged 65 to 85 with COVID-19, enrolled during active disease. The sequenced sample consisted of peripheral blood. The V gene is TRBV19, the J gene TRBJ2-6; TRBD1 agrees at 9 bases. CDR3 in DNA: TGTGCCAGTTGCACAGGGGGCTTAACCTCTGGGGCCAACGTCCTGACTTTC. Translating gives CASCTGGLTSGANVLTF. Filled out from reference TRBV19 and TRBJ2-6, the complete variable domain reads DGGITQSPKYLFRKEGQNVTLSCEQNLNHDAMYWYRQDPGQGLRLIYYSQIVNDFQKGDIAEGYSVSREKKESFPLTVTSAQKNPTAFYLCASCTGGLTSGANVLTFGAGSRLTVL.